What follows are 25 T cell receptor beta chains derived from one specimen sequenced in a study of shared clonotypes between healthy human individuals. The method was immunoSEQ multiplex PCR; TCRdb's version includes in-frame clones alone and lacks a portion of them. Of more than 1,200,000 clones listed, roughly 98.5% are singletons. The material sequenced was naive CD4+ T cells sorted from blood. Described subset: CD45RA+ positively selected. These receptors all stem from a young man in good health.

The chain joins TRBV19 to TRBJ1-2; 8 nucleotides line up with TRBD1. The CDR3 extends over 17 amino acids. CDR1 is LNHDA, CDR2 SQIVND, per germline (reference sequence). Losses at the gene ends were 4 bases for V and 7 bases for J; bases not matched to a gene: 17. Here the CDR3 DNA reads TGTGCCAGTAGTAGACCCCGGGACAGGACTATTCCTGGTGGCTACACCTTC. Amino acids: CASSRPRDRTIPGGYTF.

V gene TRBV5-1 combines with J gene TRBJ2-2; a weak D match, TRBD2 (6 bases). This CDR3 has 16 residues. V lost 1 base and J 0 bases, leaving 10 bases between the germline ends. The germline gives CDR1 SGHRS, CDR2 YFSETQ. The CDR3 DNA reads TGCGCCAGCAGCTTGAGTGGGACTGCGAACACCGGGGAGCTGTTTTTT. It is translated as CASSLSGTANTGELFF.

The gene calls are TRBV29-1 and TRBJ2-1; TRBD2 is a possible D gene (5 bases). The CDR3 covers 14 residues. V dropped 4 bases and J dropped 8 bases, with 18 bases sitting between them. Germline assignment: CDR1 SQVTM and CDR2 ANQGSEA. The DNA of the CDR3 is TGCAGCGTTGGTCCTGGACTCCCTCTCTATGAGCAGTTCTTC. This codes for CSVGPGLPLYEQFF.

The chain employs TRBV11-2 and TRBJ1-3; TRBD1 might be the D (5 bases). V was shortened by 4 bases and J by 15 bases, with 19 bases between the two germline ends. CDR1 is SGHAT, CDR2 FQNNGV, per germline. This CDR3 is 13 amino acids long. CDR3 sequence: CASSSKGRTKSYF. DNA for the CDR3: TGTGCCAGCAGCTCCAAGGGACGGACAAAATCATATTTT.

This chain joins TRBV6-4 and TRBJ2-1, with 11 bases matching TRBD1. In germline, CDR1 is MRHNA, CDR2 SNTAGT. V trimming: 5 bases; J trimming: 6 bases; junction bases outside the gene matches: 6. The CDR3 totals 15 residues. CDR3 DNA: TGTGCCAGCAGTCCCTCCGGGACAGGGGGCAATGAGCAGTTCTTC. This gives the protein CASSPSGTGGNEQFF.

The chain employs TRBV7-9 and TRBJ1-1; D might be TRBD1 (6 bases). The germline V and J ends were trimmed by 5 bases and 4 bases, with 14 bases remaining between them. The CDR3 contains 14 residues. Per the germline V gene, CDR1 is SEHNR and CDR2 is FQNEAQ (reference sequence). Written as DNA, the CDR3 is TGTGCCAGCAGCCCCCCGACGACAGGCACTGAAGCTTTCTTT. It codes for CASSPPTTGTEAFF.

The chain recombines TRBV5-1 with TRBJ1-2; no firm D call. The CDR3 has 14 residues. V was clipped by 0 bases and J by 5 bases, with 11 bases between them. Germline loops: CDR1 SGHRS, CDR2 YFSETQ. DNA of the CDR3: TGCGCCAGCAGCTTGGGGCCAGGTACATATGGCTACACCTTC. It is translated as CASSLGPGTYGYTF.

This chain links TRBV18 with TRBJ1-1; the D is unclear. This CDR3 has 14 amino acids. Trimming removed 3 bases from V and 0 bases from J, with 8 bases in between. Per the germline V gene, CDR1 is KGHSH and CDR2 is LQKENI. CDR3 nucleotides: TGTGCCAGCTCACCGGCCAGCATGAACACTGAAGCTTTCTTT. Its translation is CASSPASMNTEAFF.

This clone has just one count. The chain is built from TRBV6-6 and TRBJ2-7, with 7 bases matching TRBD2. CDR3 size: 15 residues. Germline CDR1 is MNHNY and CDR2 is SVGAGI (reference sequence). Trimming took 6 bases from V and 0 from J; bases not matched to a gene: 8. The CDR3 protein is CASSHLADPSYEQYF. For the CDR3, the DNA is TGTGCCAGCAGCCACCTAGCGGACCCCTCCTACGAGCAGTACTTC.

The chain recombines TRBV7-9 with TRBJ1-5; D not resolved. Trimming left V 7 bases short and J 0 bases short, with 10 bases between. The germline CDR1 and CDR2 sequences are SEHNR and FQNEAQ (reference sequence). The CDR3 has 14 amino acids. The CDR3 loop reads CASTAFDSNQPQHF. The CDR3 DNA reads as TGTGCCAGCACCGCCTTCGATAGCAATCAGCCCCAGCATTTT. The full variable domain, completed using reference TRBV7-9 and TRBJ1-5, is DTGVSQNPRHKITKRGQNVTFRCDPISEHNRLYWYRQTLGQGPEFLTYFQNEAQLEKSRLLSDRFSAERPKGSFSTLEIQRTEQGDSAMYLCASTAFDSNQPQHFGDGTRLSIL.

A note on this clone: Other DNA variants within this sample encode the same CDR3. CDR3 residues: CSASRQPQHF. The CDR3 nucleotides read TGCAGTGCTAGTCGCCAGCCCCAGCATTTT. The rearrangement links TRBV20-1 to TRBJ1-5, with D hard to call. Germline values: CDR1 DFQATT, CDR2 SNEGSKA (reference sequence). Trimming removed 3 bases from V and 7 bases from J, with 4 bases in between. The CDR3 is made up of 10 amino acids.

On this clone: The sample carries other DNA sequences with the same CDR3. The chain recombines TRBV9 with TRBJ2-1, with D perhaps TRBD2 (6 bases). The CDR3 consists of 11 residues. Trimming removed 1 base at V and 10 bases at J, with 6 bases between. In germline, CDR1 is SGDLS, CDR2 YYNGEE. The CDR3 nucleotides read TGTGCCAGCAGCGTAAGCGGGGAGCAGTTCTTC. As protein: CASSVSGEQFF.

The chain combines TRBV28 with TRBJ2-3, with D possibly TRBD2 on 6 matching bases. V was pared by 6 bases and J by 0 bases, with 13 bases between. CDR3 length equals 15 residues. Germline V gene data show CDR1 as MDHEN and CDR2 as SYDVKM. This CDR3 is CASRWDWTSTDTQYF. The CDR3 coding sequence is TGTGCCAGCAGATGGGACTGGACTAGCACAGATACGCAGTATTTT.

The CDR3 loop is CASSFGTIGGELFF. In DNA form, the CDR3 reads TGCGCCAGCAGCTTTGGGACTATTGGCGGGGAGCTGTTTTTT. This chain links TRBV5-1 with TRBJ2-2; 7 bases align to TRBD2. Trimming cost V 2 bases and J 7 bases; bases outside gene matches: 5. Germline CDR1 and CDR2: SGHRS and YFSETQ. The CDR3 sequence is 14 residues long.

The gene calls are TRBV15 and TRBJ2-5; the D call may be TRBD1 or TRBD2 (6 bases each). V lost 1 base and J lost 5, with 14 bases in between. Per the germline V gene, CDR1 is LNHNV and CDR2 is YYDKDF (reference sequence). The CDR3 is 15 residues long. The CDR3 DNA reads TGTGCCACCAGCAGAGCGTTACGGGGGCAGGAGACCCAGTACTTC. Protein sequence: CATSRALRGQETQYF.

Of note for this clone: The same CDR3 is also encoded by other DNA sequences in this sample. This chain uses TRBV5-1 with TRBJ1-2; 10 positions match TRBD1. Germline loops: CDR1 SGHRS, CDR2 YFSETQ. The CDR3 has 15 residues. The J segment lost 0 bases and the V segment lost 2 bases, leaving 1 base of the junction unmatched. The CDR3 spells CASSLGQGANYGYTF. The DNA of the CDR3 is TGCGCCAGCAGCTTAGGACAGGGGGCTAACTATGGCTACACCTTC.

This clone was found once. V and J are TRBV10-3 and TRBJ2-3; TRBD1 matches 10 bases. CDR1 ENHRY and CDR2 SYGVKD come from the germline V gene. The CDR3 length is 14 residues. J was trimmed by 4 bases and V by 9 bases; bases with no gene match: 7. The CDR3 spells CAMAGQGFPDTQYF. The CDR3 bases are TGTGCCATGGCGGGACAGGGGTTCCCAGATACGCAGTATTTT.

The V and J genes are TRBV12-5 and TRBJ2-6; 9 bases agree with TRBD1. There are 19 residues in the CDR3. Trimming at V came to 6 bases and at J to 4 bases, leaving 16 bases not matched to a gene. CDR1 is LGHNT, CDR2 FRNRAP, per germline. DNA of the CDR3: TGTGCTAGTGGCCGTGACAGGGGGTTGCAACTCATGGGGGCCAACGTCCTGACTTTC. It yields the protein CASGRDRGLQLMGANVLTF.

The CDR3 nucleotides are TGTGCCAGCAGCTTAGGGGCCCCTCCGGGGTCCGCCAACTCCTACGAGCAGTACTTC. Its protein is CASSLGAPPGSANSYEQYF. The chain links TRBV7-2 to TRBJ2-7; D is possibly TRBD2 (5 bases). The germline V and J ends were trimmed by 1 base and 0 bases, with 22 bases remaining between them. This CDR3 has 19 residues. Germline CDR1 is SGHTA and CDR2 is FQGNSA.

This sequence joins TRBV28 and TRBJ1-4; no firm D call. Trimming removed 3 bases at V and 0 bases at J, with 11 bases between. CDR3 length: 16 amino acids. The V gene's germline CDR1 is MDHEN and CDR2 SYDVKM. CDR3 sequence reads: CASSFAYTATNEKLFF. The CDR3 DNA is TGTGCCAGCAGTTTCGCCTACACTGCAACTAATGAAAAACTGTTTTTT.

CDR3 sequence (DNA): TGTGCCAGCAGCCCCGTGGGGGGGCATCAGCCCCAGCATTTT. Protein product: CASSPVGGHQPQHF. V is TRBV7-9 and J is TRBJ1-5; tentatively, D is TRBD1 (6 bases). The germline CDR1 and CDR2 sequences are SEHNR and FQNEAQ (reference sequence). Trimming left V 5 bases short and J 5 bases short, with 13 bases between. The CDR3 contains 14 residues.

The V and J genes are TRBV18 and TRBJ2-1; 11 nucleotides agree with TRBD1. V was pared by 6 bases and J by 4 bases, with 8 bases of the junction left unmatched. CDR1 KGHSH and CDR2 LQKENI come from the germline V gene. The CDR3 consists of 16 residues. For the CDR3, the DNA is TGTGCCAGCTCTCCCCGCGGGACAGGGGGATACAATGAGCAGTTCTTC. This codes for CASSPRGTGGYNEQFF.

V and J are TRBV4-1 and TRBJ1-2, with D possibly being TRBD1 (5 bases). There are 13 residues in the CDR3. CDR1 MGHRA and CDR2 YSYEKL come from the germline V gene. The V gene lost 2 bases and the J gene lost 4 bases, with 8 bases spanning the gap. CDR3 DNA sequence: TGCGCCAGCAGCCAACCAGGGAGCTATGGCTACACCTTC. This sequence encodes CASSQPGSYGYTF.

In this sample, this clone turned up once. The chain uses TRBV28 and TRBJ2-7; 7 bases map to TRBD1. The germline gives CDR1 MDHEN, CDR2 SYDVKM. The CDR3 consists of 15 residues. The ends lost 7 bases at V and 0 bases at J; junction bases unmatched: 9. The CDR3 sequence is CASTARGLSSYEQYF. The CDR3 region has the DNA TGTGCCAGCACTGCAAGGGGGCTATCCTCCTACGAGCAGTACTTC.

This clone was counted a single time. V usage is TRBV7-9 and J usage is TRBJ1-2; D is uncertain. Germline V lookup: CDR1 SEHNR, CDR2 FQNEAQ (reference sequence). V was trimmed by 4 bases and J by 10 bases, leaving 16 bases between them. The CDR3 totals 13 residues. The CDR3 DNA sequence: TGTGCCAGCAGCTCCAGTCTCAGCCCCCCCTACACCTTC. Translated: CASSSSLSPPYTF.